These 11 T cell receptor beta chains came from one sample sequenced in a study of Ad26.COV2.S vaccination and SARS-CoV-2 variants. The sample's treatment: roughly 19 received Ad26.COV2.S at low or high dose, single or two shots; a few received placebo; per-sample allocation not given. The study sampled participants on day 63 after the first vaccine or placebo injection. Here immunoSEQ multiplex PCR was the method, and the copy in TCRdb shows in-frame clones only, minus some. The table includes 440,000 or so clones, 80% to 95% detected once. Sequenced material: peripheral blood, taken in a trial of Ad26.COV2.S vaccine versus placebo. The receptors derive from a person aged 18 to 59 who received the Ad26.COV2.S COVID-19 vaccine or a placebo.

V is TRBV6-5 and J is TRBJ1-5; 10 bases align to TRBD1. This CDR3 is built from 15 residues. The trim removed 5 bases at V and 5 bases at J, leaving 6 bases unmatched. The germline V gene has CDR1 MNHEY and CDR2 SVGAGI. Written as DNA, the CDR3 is TGTGCCAGCAGTCGGGGACAGGGGTTTGATCAGCCCCAGCATTTT. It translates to CASSRGQGFDQPQHF.

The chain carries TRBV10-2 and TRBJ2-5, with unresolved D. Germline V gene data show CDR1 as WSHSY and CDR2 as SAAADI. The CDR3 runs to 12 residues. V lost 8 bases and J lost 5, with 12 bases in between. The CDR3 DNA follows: TGCGCCAGCTCCGACTTCTCGGAGACCCAGTACTTC. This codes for CASSDFSETQYF.

The CDR3 DNA reads as TGTGCCAGAAGAGACAGGACTAGCGGGACGGGGGAGCTGTTTTTT. Translating gives CARRDRTSGTGELFF. The chain links TRBV5-3 to TRBJ2-2; 12 bases are shared with TRBD2. TRBV5-3 is given ORF status, its function remaining uncertain. V lost 5 bases, J lost 8 bases, and 7 bases stayed unmatched. This CDR3 region has 15 residues.

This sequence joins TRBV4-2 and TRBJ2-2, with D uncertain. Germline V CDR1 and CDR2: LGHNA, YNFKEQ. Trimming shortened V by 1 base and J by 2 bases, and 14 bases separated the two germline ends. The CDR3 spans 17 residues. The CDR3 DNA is TGTGCCAGCAGCCAAGTTCCTGCTGGAATAAACACCGGGGAGCTGTTTTTT. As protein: CASSQVPAGINTGELFF.

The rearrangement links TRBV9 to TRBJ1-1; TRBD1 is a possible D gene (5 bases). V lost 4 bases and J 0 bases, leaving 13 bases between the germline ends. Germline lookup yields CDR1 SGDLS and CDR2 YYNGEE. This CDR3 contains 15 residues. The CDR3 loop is CASSTGGRMNTEAFF. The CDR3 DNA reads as TGTGCCAGCAGCACAGGAGGGAGGATGAACACTGAAGCTTTCTTT.

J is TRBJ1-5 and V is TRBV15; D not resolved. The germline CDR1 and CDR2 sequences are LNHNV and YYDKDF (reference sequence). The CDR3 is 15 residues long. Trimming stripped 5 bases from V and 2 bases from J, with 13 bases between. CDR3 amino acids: CATSPGIKGNQPQHF. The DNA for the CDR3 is TGTGCCACCAGCCCGGGGATTAAGGGCAATCAGCCCCAGCATTTT.

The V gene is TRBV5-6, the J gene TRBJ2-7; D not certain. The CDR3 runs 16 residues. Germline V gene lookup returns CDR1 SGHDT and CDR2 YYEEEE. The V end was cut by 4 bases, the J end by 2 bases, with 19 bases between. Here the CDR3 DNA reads TGTGCCAGCAGCCGCACAGATTCTAGGAGAGCCTACGAGCAGTACTTC. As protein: CASSRTDSRRAYEQYF. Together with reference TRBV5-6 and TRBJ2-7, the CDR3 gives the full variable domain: DAGVTQSPTHLIKTRGQQVTLRCSPKSGHDTVSWYQQALGQGPQFIFQYYEEEERQRGNFPDRFSGHQFPNYSSELNVNALLLGDSALYLCASSRTDSRRAYEQYFGPGTRLTVT.

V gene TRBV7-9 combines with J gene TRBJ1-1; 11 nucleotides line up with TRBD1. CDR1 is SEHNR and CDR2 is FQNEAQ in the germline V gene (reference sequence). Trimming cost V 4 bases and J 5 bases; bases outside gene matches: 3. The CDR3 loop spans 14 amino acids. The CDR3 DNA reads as TGTGCCAGCAGCTGGGGGACAGGGGGGACTGAAGCTTTCTTT. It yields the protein CASSWGTGGTEAFF.

CDR3 in DNA: TGTGCCATCAGTTGGAGCGGGAGGGACTCTGGGGCCAACGTCCTGACTTTC. Residues: CAISWSGRDSGANVLTF. The chain is built from TRBV10-3 and TRBJ2-6, with TRBD2 identical over 10 bases. CDR1 and CDR2 from the germline V gene are ENHRY and SYGVKD. Trimming took 5 bases from V and 0 from J; bases not matched to a gene: 4. CDR3 size: 17 residues.

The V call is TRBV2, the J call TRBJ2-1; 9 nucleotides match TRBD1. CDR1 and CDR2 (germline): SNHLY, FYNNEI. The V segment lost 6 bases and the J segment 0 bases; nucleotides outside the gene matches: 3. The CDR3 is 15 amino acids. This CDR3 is CASRGQGSSYNEQFF. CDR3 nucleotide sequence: TGTGCCAGCAGGGGACAGGGCAGCTCCTACAATGAGCAGTTCTTC.

CDR3 residues: CASSHLREPGNIQYF. The CDR3, as DNA: TGTGCCAGCAGCCACCTCCGGGAGCCAGGCAACATTCAGTACTTC. The V gene is TRBV13, the J gene TRBJ2-4, with a tentative D call TRBD2 (6 bases). The V end lost 5 bases, the J end lost 7 bases, and 18 bases lay between the germline ends. Germline V gene sequence: CDR1 PRHDT, CDR2 FYEKMQ (reference sequence). The CDR3 totals 15 residues.